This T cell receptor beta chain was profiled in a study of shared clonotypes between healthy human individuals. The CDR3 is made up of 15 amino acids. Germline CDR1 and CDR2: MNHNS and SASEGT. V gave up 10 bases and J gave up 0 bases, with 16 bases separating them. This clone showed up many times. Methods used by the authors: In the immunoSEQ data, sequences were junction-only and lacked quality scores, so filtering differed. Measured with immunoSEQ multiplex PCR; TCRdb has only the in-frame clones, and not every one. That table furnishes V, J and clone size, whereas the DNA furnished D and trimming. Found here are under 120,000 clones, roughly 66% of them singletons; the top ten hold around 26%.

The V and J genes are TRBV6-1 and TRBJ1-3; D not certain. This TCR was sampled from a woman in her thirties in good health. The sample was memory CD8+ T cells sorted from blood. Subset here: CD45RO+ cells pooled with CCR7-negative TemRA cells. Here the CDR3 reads CATESGGHSGNTIYF. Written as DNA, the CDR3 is TGTGCCACGGAGTCAGGAGGCCACTCTGGAAACACCATATATTTT.